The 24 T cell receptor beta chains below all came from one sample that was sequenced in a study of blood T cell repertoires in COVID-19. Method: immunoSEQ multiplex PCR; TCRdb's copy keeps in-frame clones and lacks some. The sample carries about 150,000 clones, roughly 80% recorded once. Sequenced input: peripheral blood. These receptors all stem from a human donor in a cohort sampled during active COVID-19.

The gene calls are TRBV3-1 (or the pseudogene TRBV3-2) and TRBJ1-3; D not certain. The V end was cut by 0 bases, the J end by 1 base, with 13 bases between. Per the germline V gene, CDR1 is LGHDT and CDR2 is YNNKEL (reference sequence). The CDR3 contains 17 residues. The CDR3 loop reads CASSQDKARLSGNTIYF. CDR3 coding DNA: TGTGCCAGCAGCCAAGATAAGGCCAGGTTGTCTGGAAACACCATATATTTT.

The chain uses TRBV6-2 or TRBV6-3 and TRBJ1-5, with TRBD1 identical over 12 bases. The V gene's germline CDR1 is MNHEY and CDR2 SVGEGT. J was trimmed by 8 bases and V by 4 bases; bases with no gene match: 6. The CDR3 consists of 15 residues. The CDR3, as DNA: TGTGCCAGCAGTTCGGGACAGGGGGCGAGGAAGCCCCAGCATTTT. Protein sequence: CASSSGQGARKPQHF.

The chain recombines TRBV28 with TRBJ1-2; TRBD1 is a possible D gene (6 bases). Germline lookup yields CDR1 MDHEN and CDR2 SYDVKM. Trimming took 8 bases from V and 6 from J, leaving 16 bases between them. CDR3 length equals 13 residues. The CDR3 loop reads CASSARGINGYTF. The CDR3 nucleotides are TGTGCCAGCTCGGCCAGGGGAATAAATGGCTACACCTTC.

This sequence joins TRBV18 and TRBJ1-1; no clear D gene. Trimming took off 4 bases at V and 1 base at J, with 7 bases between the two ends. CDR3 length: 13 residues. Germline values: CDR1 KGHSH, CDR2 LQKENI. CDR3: CASSRDWNTEAFF. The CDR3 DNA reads TGTGCCAGCTCACGAGATTGGAACACTGAAGCTTTCTTT.

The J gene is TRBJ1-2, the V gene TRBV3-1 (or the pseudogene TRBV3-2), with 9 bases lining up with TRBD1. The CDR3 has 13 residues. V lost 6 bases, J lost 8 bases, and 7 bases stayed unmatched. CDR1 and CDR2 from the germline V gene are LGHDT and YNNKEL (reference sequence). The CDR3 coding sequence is TGTGCCAGCAGTATGACAGGGGGAGGGGGCTACACCTTC. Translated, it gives CASSMTGGGGYTF.

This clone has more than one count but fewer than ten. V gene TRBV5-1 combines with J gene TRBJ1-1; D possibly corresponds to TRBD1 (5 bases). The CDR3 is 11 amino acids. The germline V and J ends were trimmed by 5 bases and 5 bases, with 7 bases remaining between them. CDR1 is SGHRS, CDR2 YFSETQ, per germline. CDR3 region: CASRGETEAFF. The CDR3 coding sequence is TGCGCCAGCAGAGGGGAAACTGAAGCTTTCTTT.

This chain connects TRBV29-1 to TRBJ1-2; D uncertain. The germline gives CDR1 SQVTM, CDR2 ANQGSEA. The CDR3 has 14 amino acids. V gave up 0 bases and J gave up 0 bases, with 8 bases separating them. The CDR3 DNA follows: TGCAGCGTTGAAGATCAACTGGCTAACTATGGCTACACCTTC. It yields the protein CSVEDQLANYGYTF.

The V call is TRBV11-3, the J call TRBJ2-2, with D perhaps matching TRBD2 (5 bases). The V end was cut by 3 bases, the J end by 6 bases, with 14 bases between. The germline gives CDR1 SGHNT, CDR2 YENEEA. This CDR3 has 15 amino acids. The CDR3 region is CASSFNGLGSGELFF. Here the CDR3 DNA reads TGTGCCAGCAGCTTTAACGGACTGGGCTCCGGGGAGCTGTTTTTT.

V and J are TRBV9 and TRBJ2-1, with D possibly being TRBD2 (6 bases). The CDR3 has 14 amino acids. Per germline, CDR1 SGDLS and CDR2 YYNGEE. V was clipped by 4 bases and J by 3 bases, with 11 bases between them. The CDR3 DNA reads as TGTGCCAGCAGCCCCTGGGGGGACTACAATGAGCAGTTCTTC. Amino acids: CASSPWGDYNEQFF.

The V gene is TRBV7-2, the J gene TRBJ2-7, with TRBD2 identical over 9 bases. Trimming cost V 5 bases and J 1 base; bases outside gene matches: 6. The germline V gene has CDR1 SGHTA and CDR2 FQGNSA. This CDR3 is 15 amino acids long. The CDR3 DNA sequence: TGTGCCAGCAGCGAACTAGCGGGTCGATCCTACGAGCAGTACTTC. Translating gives CASSELAGRSYEQYF.

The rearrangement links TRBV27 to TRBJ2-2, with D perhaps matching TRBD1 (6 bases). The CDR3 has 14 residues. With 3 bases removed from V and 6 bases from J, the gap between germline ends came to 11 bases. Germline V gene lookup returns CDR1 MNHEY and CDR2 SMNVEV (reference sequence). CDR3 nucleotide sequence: TGTGCCAGCAGTTTTTTCAGGGGATCCGGGGAGCTGTTTTTT. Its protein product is CASSFFRGSGELFF.

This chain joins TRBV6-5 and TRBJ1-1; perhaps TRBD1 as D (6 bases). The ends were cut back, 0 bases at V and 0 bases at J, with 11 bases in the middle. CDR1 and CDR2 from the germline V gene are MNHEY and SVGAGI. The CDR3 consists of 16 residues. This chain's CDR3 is CASSYSQGIMNTEAFF. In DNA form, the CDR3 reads TGTGCCAGCAGTTACTCACAGGGAATAATGAACACTGAAGCTTTCTTT.

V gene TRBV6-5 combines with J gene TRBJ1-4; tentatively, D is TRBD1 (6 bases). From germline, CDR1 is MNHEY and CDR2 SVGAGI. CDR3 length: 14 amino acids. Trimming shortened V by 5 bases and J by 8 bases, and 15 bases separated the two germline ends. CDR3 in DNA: TGTGCCAGCAGTAAACAGGGAGTGAGGGAAAAACTGTTTTTT. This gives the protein CASSKQGVREKLFF.

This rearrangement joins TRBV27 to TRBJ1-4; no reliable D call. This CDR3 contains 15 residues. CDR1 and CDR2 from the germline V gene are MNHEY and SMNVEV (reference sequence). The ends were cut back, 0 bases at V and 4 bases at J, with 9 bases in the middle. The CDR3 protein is CASSLSGRNNEKLFF. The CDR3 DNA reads TGTGCCAGCAGTTTATCGGGCCGGAATAATGAAAAACTGTTTTTT.

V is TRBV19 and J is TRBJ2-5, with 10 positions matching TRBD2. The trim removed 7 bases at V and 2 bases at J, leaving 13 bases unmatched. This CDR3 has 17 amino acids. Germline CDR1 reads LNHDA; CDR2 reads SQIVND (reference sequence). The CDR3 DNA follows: TGTGCCAGTAATTCGGAGCGGGGGGGGCCGGGGCAAGAGACCCAGTACTTC. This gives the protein CASNSERGGPGQETQYF.

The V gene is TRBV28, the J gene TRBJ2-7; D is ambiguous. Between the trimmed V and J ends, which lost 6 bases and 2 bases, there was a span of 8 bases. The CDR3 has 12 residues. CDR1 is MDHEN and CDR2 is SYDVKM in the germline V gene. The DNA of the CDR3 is TGTGCCAGCAGCCAGTCTCCCTACGAGCAGTACTTC. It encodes CASSQSPYEQYF.

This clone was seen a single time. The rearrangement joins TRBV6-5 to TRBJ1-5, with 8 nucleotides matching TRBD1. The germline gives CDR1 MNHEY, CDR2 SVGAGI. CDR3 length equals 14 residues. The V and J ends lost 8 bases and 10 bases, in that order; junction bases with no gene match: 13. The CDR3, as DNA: TGTGCCAGCGGGACAGGACAGCGTTTTGACCCCCAGCATTTT. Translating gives CASGTGQRFDPQHF.

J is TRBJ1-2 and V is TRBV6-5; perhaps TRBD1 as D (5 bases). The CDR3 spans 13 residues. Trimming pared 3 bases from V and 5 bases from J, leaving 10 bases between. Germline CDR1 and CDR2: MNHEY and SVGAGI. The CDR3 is CASSYDRGYGYTF. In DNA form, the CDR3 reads TGTGCCAGCAGTTATGACAGAGGATATGGCTACACCTTC.

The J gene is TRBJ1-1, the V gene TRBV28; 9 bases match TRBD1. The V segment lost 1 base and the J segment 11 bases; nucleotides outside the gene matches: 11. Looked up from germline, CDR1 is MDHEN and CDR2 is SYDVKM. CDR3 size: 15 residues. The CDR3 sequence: CASSLSARQGVQAFF. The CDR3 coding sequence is TGTGCCAGCAGTTTATCTGCCAGACAGGGGGTACAGGCTTTCTTT.

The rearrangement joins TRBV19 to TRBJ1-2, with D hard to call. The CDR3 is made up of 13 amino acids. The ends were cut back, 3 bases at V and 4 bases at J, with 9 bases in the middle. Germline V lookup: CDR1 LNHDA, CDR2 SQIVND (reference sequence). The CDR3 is CASSILVSYGYTF. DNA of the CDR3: TGTGCCAGTAGTATTCTGGTCAGCTATGGCTACACCTTC.

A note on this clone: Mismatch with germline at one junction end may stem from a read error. CDR3 residues: CATSGDRGNQPQHF. CDR3 nucleotides: TGTGCCACCAGCGGAGACAGGGGAAATCAGCCCCAGCATTTT. This chain uses TRBV15 with TRBJ1-5; 8 bases are a match to TRBD1. The germline CDR1 and CDR2 sequences are LNHNV and YYDKDF (reference sequence). The CDR3 consists of 14 residues.

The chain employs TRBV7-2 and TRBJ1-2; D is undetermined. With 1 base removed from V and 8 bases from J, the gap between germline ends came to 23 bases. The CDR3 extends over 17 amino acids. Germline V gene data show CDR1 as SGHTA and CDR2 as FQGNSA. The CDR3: CASSLVYSRPGESGYTF. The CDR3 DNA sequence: TGTGCCAGCAGCTTAGTATATTCACGGCCTGGGGAGTCGGGCTACACCTTC.

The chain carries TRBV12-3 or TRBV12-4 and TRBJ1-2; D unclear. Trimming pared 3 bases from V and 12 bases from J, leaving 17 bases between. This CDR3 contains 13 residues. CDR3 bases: TGTGCCAGCAGTTTCCCTCCGTCCCCTCGGGACACCTTC. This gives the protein CASSFPPSPRDTF.

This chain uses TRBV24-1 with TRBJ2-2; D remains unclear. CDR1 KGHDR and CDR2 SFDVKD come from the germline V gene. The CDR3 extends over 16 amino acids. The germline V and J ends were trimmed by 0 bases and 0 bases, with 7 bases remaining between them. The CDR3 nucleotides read TGTGCCACCAGTGATTTGGGGCTTTCGAACACCGGGGAGCTGTTTTTT. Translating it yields CATSDLGLSNTGELFF.